The 10 T cell receptor beta chains presented below share a single source sample, sequenced in a study of T cells in Graves' hyperthyroidism and ophthalmopathy (dated by TCRdb to between 2018 and 2021). Receptor libraries were prepared by multiplex PCR. The instrument was an Illumina HiSeq 2000. TCR beta CDR3 regions were amplified from RNA transcripts. For the first round of RT-PCR on the TCR CDR3, the HTBI primer set was used together with the Qiagen OneStep RT-PCR kit. TCRdb passed the public sequencing reads through fastp at Q25 and MiXCR, retaining productive beta sequences. Rows matching on CDR3 protein sequence are summarized as one entry with the most common DNA and genes. The table for this sample lists 530,000 or so distinct CDR3 sequences; about 45% of them were counted only once. Around 7.7% of the sample goes to the ten largest clones. Source material: peripheral blood or thyroid tissue (not recorded which). Receptor source: a woman under 30 with Graves' hyperthyroidism.

This clonotype was seen repeatedly, ten times or more. CDR3 DNA sequence: TGTGCCAGCCATAAGGAGGGCAATCAGCCCCAGCATTTT. As protein: CASHKEGNQPQHF. The chain combines TRBV6-6 with TRBJ1-5; no firm D call. The CDR3 has 13 residues. The germline V gene encodes CDR1 MNHNY and CDR2 SVGAGI (reference sequence). V lost 8 bases to trimming and J lost 2 bases, with 10 bases between them.

This chain links TRBV7-4 with TRBJ1-1; D is unclear. Germline-derived CDR1 and CDR2 are SGHVT and SQSDAQ. The CDR3 is 16 amino acids. Trimming took 3 bases from V and 6 from J, leaving 20 bases between them. CDR3 protein: CASSFRRLAGLSEAFF. DNA for the CDR3: TGTGCCAGCAGCTTTAGGCGACTAGCGGGGTTATCTGAAGCTTTCTTT. Based on the CDR3 plus reference TRBV7-4 and TRBJ1-1, the full variable domain is GAGVSQSPRYKVAKRGRDVALRCDSISGHVTLYWYRQTLGQGSEVLTYSQSDAQRDKSGRPSGRFSAERPERSVSTLKIQRTEQGDSAVYLCASSFRRLAGLSEAFFGQGTRLTVV.

This CDR3 reads CSVVGGVTVTYEQYF. The CDR3 DNA sequence: TGCAGCGTTGTAGGGGGCGTAACAGTGACCTACGAGCAGTACTTC. The chain uses TRBV29-1 and TRBJ2-7, with 7 bases lining up with TRBD1. This CDR3 comprises 15 residues. V was pared by 4 bases and J by 2 bases, with 11 bases of the junction left unmatched. CDR1 is SQVTM, CDR2 ANQGSEA, per germline.

This clonotype showed up just once. This sequence joins TRBV10-3 and TRBJ2-7; 8 bases align to TRBD1. Germline V gene sequence: CDR1 ENHRY, CDR2 SYGVKD. V dropped 9 bases and J dropped 5; count of bases not matched to a gene: 12. The CDR3 is 14 amino acids. The chain's CDR3 is CAIGGTGGSHEQYF. The DNA for the CDR3 is TGTGCCATTGGAGGTACAGGGGGTTCCCACGAGCAGTACTTC.

The sample holds many counts of this clonotype. The chain is built from TRBV4-1 and TRBJ2-6; D remains unclear. The CDR3 runs to 15 residues. Germline lookup yields CDR1 MGHRA and CDR2 YSYEKL. Trimming shortened V by 2 bases and J by 0 bases, and 5 bases separated the two germline ends. CDR3 nucleotides: TGCGCCAGCAGCCAACTCTACTCTGGGGCCAACGTCCTGACTTTC. Translation gives CASSQLYSGANVLTF.

In this sample, this clonotype turned up many times. DNA for the CDR3: TGTGCCAGCAGCTTAACGTTAAGGGAGCAGTACTTC. The encoded protein is CASSLTLREQYF. The chain is built from TRBV7-3 and TRBJ2-7; D unclear. The CDR3 totals 12 residues. The V and J ends lost 0 bases and 7 bases respectively, with 7 bases between them. Germline-derived CDR1 and CDR2 are SGHTA and FQGTGA.

J is TRBJ2-2 and V is TRBV4-2; 11 bases agree with TRBD2. This CDR3 contains 17 residues. Germline V lookup: CDR1 LGHNA, CDR2 YNFKEQ. Trimming cost V 1 base and J 6 bases; bases outside gene matches: 7. In DNA form, the CDR3 reads TGTGCCAGCAGCCAAGCCCTAGCGGGAGGTTTGTCCGGGGAGCTGTTTTTT. This sequence encodes CASSQALAGGLSGELFF.

A single count supports this clonotype. Germline is not matched at one junction end, which may reflect a read error. The chain carries TRBV9 and TRBJ2-6; D remains ambiguous. Germline CDR1 reads SGDLS; CDR2 reads YYNGEE. The CDR3 consists of 10 residues. The CDR3: CASSVIRTYF. The CDR3 bases are TGTGCCAGCAGCGTAATTCGTACGTACTTC.

The table lists this clonotype with many counts. The chain has TRBV11-2 and TRBJ2-7; TRBD2 matches 9 bases. Germline assignment: CDR1 SGHAT and CDR2 FQNNGV. The CDR3 covers 15 residues. Trimming at V came to 1 base and at J to 2 bases, leaving 3 bases not matched to a gene. Written as DNA, the CDR3 is TGTGCCAGCAGCTTAGGGGCTAGCGGGACCTACGAGCAGTACTTC. Encoded protein: CASSLGASGTYEQYF. Filled out from reference TRBV11-2 and TRBJ2-7, the complete variable domain reads EAGVAQSPRYKIIEKRQSVAFWCNPISGHATLYWYQQILGQGPKLLIQFQNNGVVDDSQLPKDRFSAERLKGVDSTLKIQPAKLEDSAVYLCASSLGASGTYEQYFGPGTRLTVT.

Regarding this clonotype: The CDR3 does not end in the conserved phenylalanine or tryptophan, so this is likely a read error. The limits of the CDR3 on the DNA are not certain, so only TCRdb's listed CDR3 is given. J is TRBJ1-1 and V is TRBV5-1; the listed D gene, TRBD1, was not tested against the DNA. Both ends counted, the CDR3 spans 8 residues. Germline V lookup: CDR1 SGHRS, CDR2 YFSETQ. The CDR3 here is CASSPEGL.